Given below is one TCR beta chain in context. Its specificity is unknown. Authors of the study amplified TCR beta CDR3 regions from RNA transcripts. TCR CDR3 underwent first-round RT-PCR with the HTBI primer set. TCRdb redid the calling of the multiplex PCR reads with MiXCR, one entry per CDR3 protein. Among around 520,000 distinct CDR3 sequences listed, around 15% were seen once. A patient was excluded if there was uncontrolled infection, other autoimmune disease, pregnancy or lactation. CDR1 is MNHEY and CDR2 is SVGEGT in the germline V gene. V was pared by 8 bases and J by 2 bases, with 12 bases of the junction left unmatched. The CDR3 extends over 15 amino acids. This sample stems from a study of T cells in Graves' hyperthyroidism and ophthalmopathy. Study-wide findings and caveats: Ophthalmopathy was model-predicted a median around 6.7 months pre-onset. Blood also contained most expanded thyroid clonotypes above 0.001.

Sequenced material: blood. The rearrangement links TRBV6-2 or TRBV6-3 to TRBJ2-7, with 7 bases matching TRBD1. This clonotype was obtained from a woman aged 40 to 49 with Graves' hyperthyroidism. CDR3 coding DNA: TGTGCCAGCGCTAGGGACAGAACGAACCCCTACGAGCAGTACTTC. It is translated as CASARDRTNPYEQYF.